This is a list of T cell receptor beta chains from one sample in a study of T-cell reconstitution after alpha-beta-depleted transplantation in children. TCRdb re-analysed the PCR reads in MiXCR, keeping a single row per CDR3 protein. Counted here are approximately 800,000 distinct CDR3 sequences, 15% to 20% occurring once; the ten biggest clones make up approximately 4.5%. The source material was PBMCs, mostly from graft donor cells, sampled 360 days after TCRalphabeta/CD19-depleted stem cell transplant. The receptors were sampled from a male patient younger than 18 who had a stem cell transplant for acute lymphoblastic leukemia, so the T cells may come from the graft donor. Both conserved end residues are part of each CDR3. The D gene is left open where the match is weak. Clone size is shown for a subset of rows, as once, few, many or a class of expanded clone.

clone size: few; D gene: NA; J gene: TRBJ1-1; V gene: TRBV5-1; CDR3 protein: CASSFSPRTANTEAFF; CDR3 DNA: TGCGCCAGCAGCTTCTCCCCCCGGACAGCGAACACTGAAGCTTTCTTT
clone size: many; D gene: NA; J gene: TRBJ2-7; V gene: TRBV20-1; CDR3 protein: CSAREGPRTEPYEQYF; CDR3 DNA: TGCAGTGCTAGAGAGGGCCCCCGGACGGAACCCTACGAGCAGTACTTC
clone size: few; D gene: NA; J gene: TRBJ2-5; V gene: TRBV4-1; CDR3 protein: CASSQSGLQETQYF; CDR3 DNA: TGCGCCAGCAGCCAAAGCGGGCTTCAAGAGACCCAGTACTTC
clone size: few; D gene: NA; J gene: TRBJ2-7; V gene: TRBV14; CDR3 protein: CASSQEAGRGYEQYF; CDR3 DNA: TGTGCCAGCAGCCAAGAGGCTGGAAGAGGGTACGAGCAGTACTTC
clone size: NA; D gene: TRBD1; J gene: TRBJ1-2; V gene: TRBV10-3; CDR3 protein: CAISGQGPIYGYTF; CDR3 DNA: TGTGCCATCAGTGGACAGGGGCCGATATATGGCTACACCTTC
clone size: NA; D gene: NA; J gene: TRBJ2-1; V gene: TRBV12-3/TRBV12-4; CDR3 protein: CAISSPWDLGSLYNEQFF; CDR3 DNA: TGTGCCATCAGTTCCCCCTGGGACTTGGGGAGCCTATACAATGAGCAGTTCTTC
clone size: NA; D gene: TRBD2; J gene: TRBJ2-6; V gene: TRBV19; CDR3 protein: CASRDSGRTGANVLTF; CDR3 DNA: TGTGCCAGTAGAGATAGCGGGAGAACAGGGGCCAACGTCCTGACTTTC
clone size: NA; D gene: NA; J gene: TRBJ2-2; V gene: TRBV4-1; CDR3 protein: CASSPVRGRNTGELFF; CDR3 DNA: TGCGCCAGCAGCCCAGTCAGGGGAAGGAACACCGGGGAGCTGTTTTTT
clone size: NA; D gene: NA; J gene: TRBJ1-5; V gene: TRBV18; CDR3 protein: CASSPDSQNQPQHF; CDR3 DNA: TGTGCCAGCTCACCCGACAGTCAAAATCAGCCCCAGCATTTT
clone size: NA; D gene: NA; J gene: TRBJ1-1; V gene: TRBV7-9; CDR3 protein: CASPPGPRLNTEAFF; CDR3 DNA: TGTGCCAGCCCCCCGGGGCCCCGCCTTAACACTGAAGCTTTCTTT
clone size: few; D gene: NA; J gene: TRBJ2-1; V gene: TRBV7-2; CDR3 protein: CASSLTTGSYNEQFF; CDR3 DNA: TGTGCCAGCAGCTTAACGACAGGCTCCTACAATGAGCAGTTCTTC
clone size: few; D gene: NA; J gene: TRBJ2-3; V gene: TRBV29-1; CDR3 protein: CSVVGSYTDTQYF; CDR3 DNA: TGCAGCGTTGTAGGGTCCTACACAGATACGCAGTATTTT
clone size: once; D gene: TRBD2; J gene: TRBJ2-1; V gene: TRBV12-5; CDR3 protein: CASGLVREREWFKEQFF; CDR3 DNA: TGTGCTAGTGGTTTGGTACGGGAGCGGGAATGGTTTAAGGAGCAGTTCTTC
clone size: NA; D gene: NA; J gene: TRBJ2-7; V gene: TRBV19; CDR3 protein: CASSIGPGRGPYEQYF; CDR3 DNA: TGTGCCAGTAGTATAGGCCCGGGACGGGGCCCCTACGAGCAGTACTTC
clone size: NA; D gene: NA; J gene: TRBJ2-5; V gene: TRBV20-1; CDR3 protein: CSATEFQETQYF; CDR3 DNA: TGCAGTGCTACAGAGTTCCAAGAGACCCAGTACTTC
clone size: many; D gene: NA; J gene: TRBJ1-3; V gene: TRBV7-9; CDR3 protein: CASSLGGGNTIYF; CDR3 DNA: TGTGCCAGCAGCTTAGGAGGGGGAAACACCATATATTTT
clone size: NA; D gene: TRBD1; J gene: TRBJ2-2; V gene: TRBV5-1; CDR3 protein: CASSLAGAGTGTGRTGELFF; CDR3 DNA: TGCGCCAGCAGCTTGGCCGGGGCGGGGACCGGGACAGGGCGAACCGGGGAGCTGTTTTTT
clone size: few; D gene: NA; J gene: TRBJ2-3; V gene: TRBV10-3; CDR3 protein: CAISEPEPLSSATDTQYF; CDR3 DNA: TGTGCCATCAGTGAACCGGAGCCCCTATCTTCAGCCACAGATACGCAGTATTTT
clone size: NA; D gene: TRBD2; J gene: TRBJ2-3; V gene: TRBV7-9; CDR3 protein: CASSQGTSGNSDTQYF; CDR3 DNA: TGTGCCAGCAGCCAGGGGACTAGCGGGAACTCAGATACGCAGTATTTT
clone size: NA; D gene: NA; J gene: TRBJ2-7; V gene: TRBV27; CDR3 protein: CASSVELSYEQYF; CDR3 DNA: TGTGCCAGCAGCGTAGAACTCTCCTACGAGCAGTACTTC
clone size: NA; D gene: TRBD2; J gene: TRBJ2-1; V gene: TRBV29-1; CDR3 protein: CSGGASGSSYNEQFF; CDR3 DNA: TGCAGCGGAGGAGCTAGCGGGAGCTCCTACAATGAGCAGTTCTTC
clone size: many; D gene: TRBD2; J gene: TRBJ2-1; V gene: TRBV7-3; CDR3 protein: CASSSGTSGNNEQFF; CDR3 DNA: TGTGCCAGCAGCTCCGGGACTAGCGGGAACAATGAGCAGTTCTTC
clone size: few; D gene: NA; J gene: TRBJ2-5; V gene: TRBV27; CDR3 protein: CASSLLTSQETQYF; CDR3 DNA: TGTGCCAGCAGTTTGTTGACTAGCCAAGAGACCCAGTACTTC
clone size: NA; D gene: NA; J gene: TRBJ2-3; V gene: TRBV5-1; CDR3 protein: CASSSAGTPSTDTQYF; CDR3 DNA: TGCGCCAGCAGCTCCGCAGGGACTCCTAGCACAGATACGCAGTATTTT
clone size: few; D gene: NA; J gene: TRBJ2-5; V gene: TRBV4-1; CDR3 protein: CASSQVTGMETQYF; CDR3 DNA: TGCGCCAGCAGCCAAGTGACAGGAATGGAGACCCAGTACTTC
clone size: NA; D gene: TRBD2; J gene: TRBJ2-3; V gene: TRBV5-1; CDR3 protein: CASSLFPRAGGPLTDTQYF; CDR3 DNA: TGCGCCAGCAGCTTGTTTCCTCGGGCGGGAGGGCCTCTCACAGATACGCAGTATTTT
clone size: few; D gene: TRBD2; J gene: TRBJ2-1; V gene: TRBV12-3/TRBV12-4; CDR3 protein: CASGLAGGWEQFF; CDR3 DNA: TGTGCCAGCGGACTAGCGGGAGGATGGGAGCAGTTCTTC
clone size: many; D gene: NA; J gene: TRBJ2-1; V gene: TRBV7-8; CDR3 protein: CASSPLAVSYNEQFF; CDR3 DNA: TGTGCCAGCAGTCCGTTGGCGGTCTCCTACAATGAGCAGTTCTTC
clone size: few; D gene: NA; J gene: TRBJ2-2; V gene: TRBV6-8; CDR3 protein: CASSPGRFAGELFF; CDR3 DNA: TGTGCCAGCAGTCCTGGGAGGTTTGCCGGGGAGCTGTTTTTT
clone size: few; D gene: TRBD1; J gene: TRBJ1-5; V gene: TRBV10-3; CDR3 protein: CAIRSGTGGINSNQPQHF; CDR3 DNA: TGTGCCATCAGGTCCGGGACAGGGGGGATCAATAGCAATCAGCCCCAGCATTTT
clone size: NA; D gene: TRBD1; J gene: TRBJ2-7; V gene: TRBV7-9; CDR3 protein: CASSSGQGGSYEQYF; CDR3 DNA: TGTGCCAGCAGCTCTGGACAGGGTGGGTCCTACGAGCAGTACTTC
clone size: NA; D gene: TRBD1; J gene: TRBJ1-1; V gene: TRBV20-1; CDR3 protein: CSAPQRGQDEAFF; CDR3 DNA: TGCAGTGCGCCGCAACGGGGACAGGACGAAGCTTTCTTT
clone size: NA; D gene: TRBD2; J gene: TRBJ2-2; V gene: TRBV9; CDR3 protein: CASRGTSGSSNTGELFF; CDR3 DNA: TGTGCCAGCAGAGGGACTAGCGGGAGTTCTAACACCGGGGAGCTGTTTTTT
clone size: few; D gene: NA; J gene: TRBJ2-1; V gene: TRBV4-1; CDR3 protein: CASSREVENEQFF; CDR3 DNA: TGCGCCAGCAGCCGAGAGGTAGAAAATGAGCAGTTCTTC
clone size: few; D gene: NA; J gene: TRBJ2-3; V gene: TRBV5-1; CDR3 protein: CASSLEQSLIGTDTQYF; CDR3 DNA: TGCGCCAGCAGCTTGGAACAATCCCTGATTGGCACAGATACGCAGTATTTT
clone size: NA; D gene: NA; J gene: TRBJ2-7; V gene: TRBV20-1; CDR3 protein: CSAIEAGYEQYF; CDR3 DNA: TGCAGTGCTATAGAGGCCGGCTACGAGCAGTACTTC
clone size: few; D gene: NA; J gene: TRBJ2-3; V gene: TRBV29-1; CDR3 protein: CSVEAGVADTQYF; CDR3 DNA: TGCAGCGTTGAAGCCGGGGTAGCGGATACGCAGTATTTT
clone size: few; D gene: NA; J gene: TRBJ1-2; V gene: TRBV20-1; CDR3 protein: CSARGRYGYTF; CDR3 DNA: TGCAGTGCTAGAGGGCGTTACGGCTACACCTTC
clone size: few; D gene: TRBD2; J gene: TRBJ2-1; V gene: TRBV19; CDR3 protein: CASSMGRLAAVNEQFF; CDR3 DNA: TGTGCCAGTAGTATGGGGAGGCTAGCGGCGGTCAATGAGCAGTTCTTC
clone size: few; D gene: NA; J gene: TRBJ1-2; V gene: TRBV20-1; CDR3 protein: CSASHEGGTYGYTF; CDR3 DNA: TGCAGTGCTTCCCACGAAGGGGGGACCTATGGCTACACCTTC
clone size: NA; D gene: TRBD1; J gene: TRBJ2-7; V gene: TRBV5-1; CDR3 protein: CASSRPLSTGGSYEQYF; CDR3 DNA: TGCGCCAGCAGCAGGCCCCTCTCGACAGGGGGCTCCTACGAGCAGTACTTC
clone size: NA; D gene: TRBD2; J gene: TRBJ2-5; V gene: TRBV11-1; CDR3 protein: CASSLAVIWTIAGEGETQYF; CDR3 DNA: TGTGCCAGCAGCTTAGCGGTAATCTGGACGATAGCGGGAGAGGGTGAGACCCAGTACTTC
clone size: NA; D gene: TRBD2; J gene: TRBJ2-7; V gene: TRBV27; CDR3 protein: CASSPRGLAASSVYEQYF; CDR3 DNA: TGTGCCAGCAGTCCTCGGGGACTAGCGGCCTCCTCGGTCTACGAGCAGTACTTC
clone size: few; D gene: NA; J gene: TRBJ2-1; V gene: TRBV24-1; CDR3 protein: CATSGSRFLPSYNEQFF; CDR3 DNA: TGTGCCACCAGTGGATCTCGCTTTCTACCATCCTACAATGAGCAGTTCTTC
clone size: NA; D gene: TRBD2; J gene: TRBJ2-5; V gene: TRBV3-1; CDR3 protein: CASSLPGLAGGGGGTQYF; CDR3 DNA: TGTGCCAGCAGCTTACCGGGACTAGCGGGAGGAGGTGGTGGGACCCAGTACTTC
clone size: NA; D gene: NA; J gene: TRBJ2-7; V gene: TRBV10-3; CDR3 protein: CASHQIQKYF; CDR3 DNA: TGTGCCAGCCATCAGATCCAGAAGTACTTC
clone size: NA; D gene: NA; J gene: TRBJ2-7; V gene: TRBV10-2; CDR3 protein: CASSESTAGPNYEQYF; CDR3 DNA: TGCGCCAGCAGTGAGTCGACCGCGGGACCAAACTACGAGCAGTACTTC
clone size: many; D gene: NA; J gene: TRBJ2-7; V gene: TRBV12-3/TRBV12-4; CDR3 protein: CASTSEMGSSYEQYF; CDR3 DNA: TGTGCCAGCACTTCGGAGATGGGGAGCTCCTACGAGCAGTACTTC
clone size: NA; D gene: TRBD2; J gene: TRBJ2-3; V gene: TRBV3-1; CDR3 protein: CASSQEPWTSGTDTQYF; CDR3 DNA: TGTGCCAGCAGCCAAGAGCCTTGGACTAGCGGGACAGATACGCAGTATTTT
clone size: many; D gene: NA; J gene: TRBJ2-1; V gene: TRBV29-1; CDR3 protein: CSVPPGPSNEQFF; CDR3 DNA: TGCAGCGTCCCCCCAGGTCCCTCCAATGAGCAGTTCTTC
clone size: many; D gene: NA; J gene: TRBJ2-7; V gene: TRBV15; CDR3 protein: CATSKQWSRGFSYEQYF; CDR3 DNA: TGTGCCACCAGCAAACAATGGAGCAGGGGTTTCAGCTACGAGCAGTACTTC
clone size: NA; D gene: NA; J gene: TRBJ2-1; V gene: TRBV3-1; CDR3 protein: CASSGSAEQFF; CDR3 DNA: TGTGCCAGCAGCGGTTCCGCTGAGCAGTTCTTC
clone size: NA; D gene: NA; J gene: TRBJ2-4; V gene: TRBV7-3; CDR3 protein: CASSLWGAGDQYF; CDR3 DNA: TGTGCCAGCAGTTTGTGGGGGGCCGGAGATCAGTACTTC
clone size: many; D gene: TRBD1; J gene: TRBJ1-6; V gene: TRBV4-1; CDR3 protein: CASSPRDRDSPLHF; CDR3 DNA: TGCGCCAGCAGCCCCCGGGACAGGGATTCACCCCTCCACTTT
clone size: few; D gene: NA; J gene: TRBJ2-1; V gene: TRBV12-3/TRBV12-4; CDR3 protein: CASSLERGVVNEQFF; CDR3 DNA: TGTGCCAGCAGTTTAGAGAGGGGGGTCGTCAATGAGCAGTTCTTC
clone size: few; D gene: TRBD1; J gene: TRBJ1-2; V gene: TRBV5-4; CDR3 protein: CASSLAGGGRFGYTF; CDR3 DNA: TGTGCCAGCAGCCTGGCAGGGGGGGGCCGGTTCGGCTACACCTTC
clone size: NA; D gene: NA; J gene: TRBJ2-1; V gene: TRBV4-1; CDR3 protein: CASSQEVPGFYNEQFF; CDR3 DNA: TGCGCCAGCAGCCAAGAAGTCCCAGGGTTTTACAATGAGCAGTTCTTC
clone size: many; D gene: NA; J gene: TRBJ2-7; V gene: TRBV4-2; CDR3 protein: CASSQIGYEQYF; CDR3 DNA: TGCGCCAGCAGCCAAATAGGCTACGAGCAGTACTTC
clone size: few; D gene: TRBD1; J gene: TRBJ2-1; V gene: TRBV7-9; CDR3 protein: CASSSIQGWQFF; CDR3 DNA: TGTGCCAGCAGCTCCATACAGGGGTGGCAGTTCTTC
clone size: NA; D gene: NA; J gene: TRBJ2-7; V gene: TRBV13; CDR3 protein: CASSLLSQGEQYF; CDR3 DNA: TGTGCCAGCAGCTTACTCTCCCAGGGCGAGCAGTACTTC